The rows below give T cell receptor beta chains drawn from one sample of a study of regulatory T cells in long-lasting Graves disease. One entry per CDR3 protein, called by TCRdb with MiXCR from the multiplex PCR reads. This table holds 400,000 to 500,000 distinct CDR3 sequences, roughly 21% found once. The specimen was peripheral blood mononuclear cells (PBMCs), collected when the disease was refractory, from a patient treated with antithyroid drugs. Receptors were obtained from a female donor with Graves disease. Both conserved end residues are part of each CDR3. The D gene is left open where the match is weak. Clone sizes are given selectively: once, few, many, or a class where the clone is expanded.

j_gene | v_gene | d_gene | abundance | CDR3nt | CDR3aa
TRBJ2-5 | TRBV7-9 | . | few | TGTGCCAGCAGCCGTGTCAGGGATCAAGAGACCCAGTACTTC | CASSRVRDQETQYF
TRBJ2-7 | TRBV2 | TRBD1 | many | TGTGCCAGCACTAGGACAGGGGGCTCCGAGCAGTACTTC | CASTRTGGSEQYF
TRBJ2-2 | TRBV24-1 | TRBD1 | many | TGTGCCACCAGTGATACCTGGGACAGAGGGGCCGGGGAGCTGTTTTTT | CATSDTWDRGAGELFF
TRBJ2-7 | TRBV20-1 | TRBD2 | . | TGCAGTGCTAGAGCTAGCGGGAGTGGGGGTGGGGGACCCTACGAGCAGTACTTC | CSARASGSGGGGPYEQYF
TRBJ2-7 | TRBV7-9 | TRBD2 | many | TGTGCCAGCAGCTTGGTCGGCGGGAGGCACGAGCAGTACTTC | CASSLVGGRHEQYF
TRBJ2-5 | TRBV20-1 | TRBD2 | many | TGCAGTGCTAGTAGGCGGGGGGGGGAGGAGACCCAGTACTTC | CSASRRGGEETQYF
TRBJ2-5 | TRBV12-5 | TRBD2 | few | TGTGCTAGTGGTCACTCCGGCGGGAGTGAGACCCAGTACTTC | CASGHSGGSETQYF
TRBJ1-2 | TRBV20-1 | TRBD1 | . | TGCAGTGCCCCCTGCCCCCCCGGGACAGGCCTCCCCTATTGCGGCTACACCTTC | CSAPCPPGTGLPYCGYTF
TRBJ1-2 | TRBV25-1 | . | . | TGTGTCAGCAGTGACCTGTCCGGGTCCCTCGTCGGCTACACCTTC | CVSSDLSGSLVGYTF
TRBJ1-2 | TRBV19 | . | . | TGTGCCAGTTCGCCACGGAGTCCCTTCTACACCTTC | CASSPRSPFYTF
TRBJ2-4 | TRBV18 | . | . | TGTGCCAGCTCACCAACACCGATAGCCAAAAACATTCAGTACTTC | CASSPTPIAKNIQYF
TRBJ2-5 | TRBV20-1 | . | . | TGCAGTGCTAGAGATGTTTTTATGCTTGCGGAGACCCAGTACTTC | CSARDVFMLAETQYF
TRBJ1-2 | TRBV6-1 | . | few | TGTGCCAGCAGTGAAAAGACGGACTATGGCTACACCTTC | CASSEKTDYGYTF
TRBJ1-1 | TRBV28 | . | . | TGTGCCAGCAGTTTATCCCCCAACGGGAACACTGAAGCTTTCTTT | CASSLSPNGNTEAFF
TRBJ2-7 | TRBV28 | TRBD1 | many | TGTGCCAGCAGTTTATTGGGACAGGGGAAGTCGGGAACCTCCTACGAGCAGTACTTC | CASSLLGQGKSGTSYEQYF
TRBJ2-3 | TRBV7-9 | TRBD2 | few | TGTGCCAGCAGCAGCCGACTAGCGGGAGGGTCAGATACGCAGTATTTT | CASSSRLAGGSDTQYF
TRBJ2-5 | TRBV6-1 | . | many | TGTGCCAGCAGGACCTGGCCCAAGTACCAAGAGACCCAGTACTTC | CASRTWPKYQETQYF
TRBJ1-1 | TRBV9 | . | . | TGTGCCAGCAGCGCGGACGGGACTGAAGCTTTCTTT | CASSADGTEAFF
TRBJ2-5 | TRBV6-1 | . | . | TGTGCCAGCAGCCCTCCCACCACCTATCTGAGGGAGACCCAGCACTTC | CASSPPTTYLRETQHF
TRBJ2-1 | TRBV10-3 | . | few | TGTGCCGCGACCGGGACGTACAATGAGCAGTTCTTC | CAATGTYNEQFF
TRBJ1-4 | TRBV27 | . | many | TGTGCCAGCAGTCCGTTCATTAATGAAAAACTGTTTTTT | CASSPFINEKLFF
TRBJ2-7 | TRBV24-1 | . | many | TGTGCCACCAGTGCCTTCGGGACATCGGACGAGCAGTACTTC | CATSAFGTSDEQYF
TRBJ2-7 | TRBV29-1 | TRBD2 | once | TGCAGCGTGGTCGGGACTAGCCCTGACGAAGCGTCCTACGAGCAGTACTTC | CSVVGTSPDEASYEQYF
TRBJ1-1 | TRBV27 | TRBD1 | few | TGTGCCAACAGTTCTCACAGGGGAGGAACTGAAGCTTTCTTT | CANSSHRGGTEAFF
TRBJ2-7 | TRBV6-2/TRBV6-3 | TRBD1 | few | TGTGCCAGCAGCGCGAGACAGGGGTATTTC | CASSARQGYF
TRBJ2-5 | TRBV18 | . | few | TGTGCCAGCTCACCAGAGTGGGGGTACGAGGAGACCCAGTACTTC | CASSPEWGYEETQYF
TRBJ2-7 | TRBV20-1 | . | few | TGCAGTGCTAAACCGACAGGTTTTACCTACGAGCAGTACTTC | CSAKPTGFTYEQYF
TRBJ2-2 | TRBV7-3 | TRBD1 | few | TGTGCCAGCAGCCCGGGACAGGGGAGATTCGGGGAGCTGTTTTTT | CASSPGQGRFGELFF
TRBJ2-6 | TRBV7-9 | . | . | TGTGCCAGCAGCTCGGAAACGGACGGGGGCACTGGGGCCAACGTCCTGACTTTC | CASSSETDGGTGANVLTF
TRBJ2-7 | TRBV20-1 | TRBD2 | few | TGCAGTGCTAGAGGGAAGCGGGAGGGCCCTGGCGAGCAGTACTTC | CSARGKREGPGEQYF
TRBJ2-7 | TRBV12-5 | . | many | TGTGCTAGTGGTCCCGGCGAAGGGGGCGAGCAGTACTTC | CASGPGEGGEQYF
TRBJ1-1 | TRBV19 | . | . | TGTGCCACTGGGGTGCCCAGGCCCCTTCACCCTGAAGCTTTCTTT | CATGVPRPLHPEAFF
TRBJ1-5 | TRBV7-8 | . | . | TGTGCCAGCAGCCAGGTCCCCCATAGCAATCAGCCCCAGCATTTT | CASSQVPHSNQPQHF
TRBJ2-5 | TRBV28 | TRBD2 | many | TGTGCCAGCAGTTTCTCCGGGACTAGCGCAGAGACCCAGTACTTC | CASSFSGTSAETQYF
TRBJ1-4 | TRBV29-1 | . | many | TGCAGCGTTGAGGCGGACGTAGAACTGTTTTTT | CSVEADVELFF
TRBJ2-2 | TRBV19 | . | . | TGTGCCAGTAGTATACCCCGGGGAAAGAACACCGGGGAGCTGTTTTTT | CASSIPRGKNTGELFF
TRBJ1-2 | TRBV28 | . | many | TGTGCCAGCAGTCCCCCAGAAAAATCTAACTATGGCTACACCTTC | CASSPPEKSNYGYTF
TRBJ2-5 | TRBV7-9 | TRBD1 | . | TGTGCCAGCAGCCGGGACAGGGGGAACGGAGAGACCCAGTACTTC | CASSRDRGNGETQYF
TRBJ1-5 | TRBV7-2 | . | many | TGTGCCAGCAGCTCGAGACTGGGGAGCAATCAGCCCCAGCATTTT | CASSSRLGSNQPQHF
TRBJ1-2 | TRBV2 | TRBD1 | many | TGTGCCAGCAGTAGACAGGGGGTAGGCTACACCTTC | CASSRQGVGYTF
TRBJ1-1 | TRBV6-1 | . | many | TGTGCCAGCAGTGAAGCGATCCTGTCTGTCAGAGAAGCTTTCTTT | CASSEAILSVREAFF
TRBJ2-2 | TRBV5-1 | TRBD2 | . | TGCGCCAGCAGCAGCGGACTAGCGGTCTCCACCGGGGAGCTGTTTTTT | CASSSGLAVSTGELFF
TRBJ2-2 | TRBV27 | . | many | TGTGCCAGCAGGGCGGAGACCCGGAACACCGGGGAGCTGTTTTTT | CASRAETRNTGELFF
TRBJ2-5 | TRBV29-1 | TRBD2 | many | TGCAGCGCCGCCCTGACTAGCGGGAGTGTTTCGGAGACCCAGTACTTC | CSAALTSGSVSETQYF
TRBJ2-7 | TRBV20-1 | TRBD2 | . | TGCAGTTTACAAGCGGGAGGCGAGCAGTACTTC | CSLQAGGEQYF
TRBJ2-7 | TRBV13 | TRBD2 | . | TGTGCCAGCAGCAAGCGGGATCCCTACGAGCAGTACTTC | CASSKRDPYEQYF
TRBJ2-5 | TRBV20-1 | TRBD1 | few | TGCAGTGCTCCCCCCCGGACAGGGGGGAACCAAGAGACCCAGTACTTC | CSAPPRTGGNQETQYF
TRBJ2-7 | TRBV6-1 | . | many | TGTGCCAGCAGTCGAGTCCCCTACGAGCAGTACTTC | CASSRVPYEQYF
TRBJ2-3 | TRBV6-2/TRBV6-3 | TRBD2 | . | TGTGCCAGCAGTTACACTGACGGGGGACTAGGTGCAGATACGCAGTATTTT | CASSYTDGGLGADTQYF
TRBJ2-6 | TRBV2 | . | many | TGTGCCAGCAGTGAACGGGGCTTAAGCTCTGGGGCCAACGTCCTGACTTTC | CASSERGLSSGANVLTF
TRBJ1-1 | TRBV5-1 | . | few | TGCGCCAGCAGTCAGGGAGGAAGGACTGAAGCTTTCTTT | CASSQGGRTEAFF
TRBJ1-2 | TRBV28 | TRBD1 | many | TGTGCCAGCAGGACGACAGGGAAACAATATGGCTACACCTTC | CASRTTGKQYGYTF
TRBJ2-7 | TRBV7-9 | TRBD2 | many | TGTGCCAGTGAAAGGCGGGAGGGAACCTACGAGCAGTACTTC | CASERREGTYEQYF
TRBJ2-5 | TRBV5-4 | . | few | TGTGCCACCCGAGCGCTAGCTCAAGAGACCCAGTACTTC | CATRALAQETQYF